This TCR beta chain was observed in a study of cytomegalovirus exposure and HLA in healthy donors. Study conclusions and caveats: The number of N-insertions in an Asian-associated ancestry cluster was reportedly below the 666-donor mean in a later analysis. Associated with cytomegalovirus, according to the listing, were approximately 160 TCR beta chains.

Comments on this clone: Its cognate antigen is unknown.

Amplification used 60 Vbeta primers and 13 Jbeta primers. The assay was immunoSEQ multiplex PCR, and TCRdb's table has in-frame clones only and misses some. The table has approximately 150,000 clones, 68% seen once; the top ten hold 1.3% to 1.5%. This CDR3 is built from 15 residues. Trimming removed 3 bases at V and 0 bases at J, with 6 bases between. Germline V gives CDR1 LNHDA, CDR2 SQIVND (reference sequence). The rearrangement joins TRBV19 to TRBJ2-6; possible D gene TRBD2, 5 bases. The source material was PBMCs. This TCR was sampled from a man over 45 in good health and CMV-seronegative. The CDR3: CASSIRDSGANVLTF. CDR3 DNA: TGTGCCAGTAGTATCCGGGACTCTGGGGCCAACGTCCTGACTTTC.